The text below deals with one T cell receptor beta chain. What it binds is not known. The sample originates from a study of T cells in tuberculosis. Study context: T cells were selected with CD1B tetramers loaded with glucose monomycolate. Findings and limits, study-wide: Classification accuracy was 87% (AUROC over 0.85) with the GMM-specific repertoire. Active tuberculosis patients had shorter CDR3-alpha; the beta difference was nonsignificant. GMM-specific TCRs were nearer to active tuberculosis alpha repertoires, suggesting expansion.

Assay: immunoSEQ multiplex PCR; the TCRdb copy retains only in-frame clones and omits some. Of about 33,000 clones listed, 85% to 95% were seen once; the top ten hold 7% to 8%. The germline V gene has CDR1 SNHLY and CDR2 FYNNEI. The V and J ends lost 7 bases and 3 bases respectively, with 10 bases between them. The CDR3 has 12 amino acids. This TCR was recovered from a donor between 10 and 35 years old with latent tuberculosis or without tuberculosis infection. Some clones in this sample may be carry-over from other donors' samples. The sequencing sample was made of PBMCs. The V gene is TRBV2, the J gene TRBJ2-7, with a possible D match to TRBD1 (6 bases). The CDR3 DNA follows: TGTGCCAGCATAGGACAGAACTACGAGCAGTACTTC. It codes for CASIGQNYEQYF. Complete variable domain (other parts from reference TRBV2 and TRBJ2-7): EPEVTQTPSHQVTQMGQEVILRCVPISNHLYFYWYRQILGQKVEFLVSFYNNEISEKSEIFDDQFSVERPDGSNFTLKIRSTKLEDSAMYFCASIGQNYEQYFGPGTRLTVT.